What follows is one T cell receptor beta chain and its context. Its target antigen remains unknown. Base-call qualities are not available, and no considerably larger clone is one nucleotide away. Patients chosen for sequencing had shown expansion of CD8+CD57+ cells by flow cytometry. All patients had severe acquired aplastic anemia diagnosed by International Study of Aplastic Anemia and Agranulocytosis and Camitta criteria. Patients had received no therapy at the time of blood sampling. TCR repertoires of sorted CD4+ and CD8+ blood T cells from severe aplastic anemia patients and healthy subjects were deep-sequenced in the study. Patients were enrolled under clinicaltrials.gov protocols 00001620, 01623167, 00001397, 00071045, 00081523 and 00961064 in the USA. Ficoll-Paque density gradient centrifugation was used to isolate peripheral blood mononuclear cells. Before DNA extraction, CD4+ and CD8+ T cells were sorted by FACS or by magnetic beads.

This specimen comes from a study of CD8+CD57+ T cells in acquired aplastic anemia (dated by TCRdb to 2016 to 2019). Looking at the study overall: Extracted DNA from sorted CD4+ and CD8+ cells averaged around 3.2 ug, ranging from about 0.17 to 27.4 ug. A CD8+CD57+ expansion meant a frequency higher than the mean frequency seen in healthy subjects. General study outcomes and caveats: No significant difference in CD8+ Simpson's diversity was found between patients and healthy controls (P=0.060). Some 31 CD8+ CDR3 sequences were shared between patients and controls but appeared highly expressed in patients and within their immunodominant clones.

Profiling of TCR beta VDJ combinations and CDR3 sequences used genomic DNA as the template. An Illumina HiSeq 2000 was the platform used for TCR repertoire sequencing. Per the source publication's procedure: TRBV/TRBJ rearrangement plots, CDR3 size and DJ length profiles, and Simpson's diversity index were used to evaluate the repertoires. Whichever DNA sequence was most abundant in the deep sequencing data was defined as the immunodominant clone. CDR3 amino acid sequences were screened for sharing across subjects and were compared with published repertoires and the VDJdb database. The raw public reads went through TCRdb reprocessing: fastp at Q25, MiXCR clone calling, in-frame beta chains kept. Rows with a matching CDR3 protein are joined into one entry that keeps the most common DNA and genes. These V and J calls rely on TCRdb rather than the paper's analysis. For this sample the table gives some 160,000 distinct CDR3 sequences, of which roughly 48% were detected only once. The ten largest account for around 2.9% of the sample.

Trimming removed 3 bases from V and 4 bases from J, leaving 16 bases between the germline ends. The CDR3 contains 14 residues, cysteine and phenylalanine counted. Only the CDR3 part of the read is kept: 42 bases, read in frame from the first base. The germline V gene sets CDR1 to SQVTM and CDR2 to ANQGSEA. The TCR sequence derives from a human donor with aplastic anemia. In this chain, TRBV29-1 is recombined with TRBJ2-7, with the D gene possibly TRBD1 or TRBD2, each one fitting 5 bases. Sequencing was done on a sample of sorted CD4+, CD8+, or CD8+CD57+ T cells (not recorded which) from PBMCs. CDR3 reads: CSVEVPSGPYEQYF. The DNA sequence follows: TGCAGCGTTGAGGTCCCATCGGGGCCTTACGAGCAGTACTTC.